The 9 T cell receptor beta chains listed next were all sequenced from one sample in a study of Tregs in tolerant kidney transplant recipients. Some clones are missing from TCRdb's copy, which holds only in-frame ones; the method was immunoSEQ multiplex PCR. With 30,000 to 35,000 clones in the sample, the ten largest clones hold approximately 8.1%. This material consisted of CD8+ T cells from blood, taken before the transplant. These receptors were obtained from a human donor who received a combined kidney and bone marrow transplant.

On this clone: The read is 3 residues too short to cover the CDR3 end, so that end is filled in from the germline J gene. V is TRBV13 and J is TRBJ2-7; maybe TRBD2 (5 bases). The V end lost 7 bases, the J end lost 0 bases, and 10 bases lay between the germline ends. The V gene's germline CDR1 is PRHDT and CDR2 FYEKMQ (reference sequence). The CDR3 consists of 13 residues. CDR3 bases read: TGTGCCAGCACTGGCGGGCCCTCCTACGAG. Translated, it gives CASTGGPSYE. The whole CDR3 sequence reads CASTGGPSYEQYF.

About this clone itself: The read ends 3 residues shy of where the CDR3 ends; the end is completed using the germline J gene. V and J are TRBV5-5 and TRBJ1-2; no reliable D call. V was pared by 0 bases and J by 2 bases, with 8 bases between. The CDR3 extends over 14 amino acids. CDR1 is SGHKS and CDR2 is YYEKEE in the germline V gene (reference sequence). This CDR3 is CASSLETRNYGYTF. The DNA read from the CDR3 is TGTGCCAGCAGCTTGGAGACGCGGAACTATGGC.

The CDR3 DNA, read in part, is TGTGCCAGCAGTTTCATGAACACTGAA. This gives the protein CASSFMNTE. The complete CDR3 protein is CASSFMNTEAFF. This rearrangement joins TRBV6-2 or TRBV6-3 to TRBJ1-1; no definite D call. The observed sequence ends 3 residues before the CDR3 terminus, with the missing tail filled in from the germline J gene. The CDR3 is 12 residues long. The germline V and J ends were trimmed by 4 bases and 0 bases, with 3 bases remaining between them. CDR1 MNHEY and CDR2 SVGEGT come from the germline V gene.

A note on this clone: The read terminates 3 residues before the CDR3 end, so the remaining end is supplied by the germline J gene. The chain carries TRBV10-3 and TRBJ1-3, with no clear D. V lost 0 bases to trimming and J lost 4 bases, with 7 bases between them. The CDR3 runs 14 residues. In germline, CDR1 is ENHRY, CDR2 SYGVKD. The CDR3 DNA, read in part, is TGTGCCATCAGTGAGTCCGGGGTAGGAAACACC. It yields the protein CAISESGVGNT. The full CDR3 is CAISESGVGNTIYF.

As for this clone: The read comes to an end 3 residues before the CDR3 does, leaving the germline J gene to fill in the end. The chain joins TRBV7-7 to TRBJ2-1; D perhaps matches TRBD2 (5 bases). With 4 bases removed from V and 0 bases from J, the gap between germline ends came to 10 bases. The CDR3 loop spans 15 amino acids. The germline gives CDR1 SSHAT, CDR2 FNYEAQ (reference sequence). The sequenced CDR3 bases are TGTGCCAGCAGCTCAGCGGTTAGCTCCTACAATGAG. Translating it yields CASSSAVSSYNE. The CDR3 in full is CASSSAVSSYNEQFF.

Remarks on this clone: Read sequence stops 3 residues before the CDR3 end, and the germline J gene provides the missing end. V gene TRBV7-2 combines with J gene TRBJ2-1, with D possibly TRBD2 on 6 matching bases. The CDR3 length is 15 residues. Germline V gene lookup returns CDR1 SGHTA and CDR2 FQGNSA. Trimming took 2 bases from V and 8 from J, leaving 16 bases between them. CDR3 sequence reads: CASSLTGLLAHEQFF. CDR3 DNA (partial): TGTGCCAGCAGCTTAACTGGGTTACTAGCCCATGAG. Full variable domain (rest looked up from reference TRBV7-2 and TRBJ2-1): GAGVSQSPSNKVTEKGKDVELRCDPISGHTALYWYRQSLGQGLEFLIYFQGNSAPDKSGLPSDRFSAERTGGSVSTLTIQRTQQEDSAVYLCASSLTGLLAHEQFFGPGTRLTVL.

Note on this clone: Sequencing ends 3 residues short of the CDR3 end; the germline J gene provides the rest. The chain combines TRBV7-9 with TRBJ2-7; possible D gene TRBD2, 5 bases. This CDR3 spans 11 amino acids. Trimming pared 5 bases from V and 5 bases from J, leaving 7 bases between. Germline V gene data show CDR1 as SEHNR and CDR2 as FQNEAQ (reference sequence). The CDR3 region is CASSLSDEQYF. CDR3 bases read: TGTGCCAGCAGCCTTAGCGACGAG.

The sequenced part of the CDR3 DNA is TGCAGTGCAACAGGGGAGGAGAACTATGGC. Translated, it gives CSATGEENYG. The full CDR3 is CSATGEENYGYTF. This sequence joins TRBV20-1 and TRBJ1-2; 7 bases map to TRBD1. With the read ending 3 residues before the CDR3 end, the germline J gene is used to fill in that end. The CDR3 has 13 amino acids. Germline V lookup: CDR1 DFQATT, CDR2 SNEGSKA (reference sequence). V gave up 6 bases and J gave up 2 bases; unmatched junction bases: 6.

A remark on this clone: The read terminates 3 residues ahead of where the CDR3 ends, so the germline J gene completes it. V is TRBV2 and J is TRBJ2-3; D call uncertain. V lost 10 bases and J 0 bases, leaving 17 bases between the germline ends. In germline, CDR1 is SNHLY, CDR2 FYNNEI. The CDR3 is 15 residues long. CDR3 protein: CATHTWVASTDTQYF. The sequenced part of the CDR3 DNA is TGTGCCACCCATACGTGGGTAGCAAGCACAGATACG.